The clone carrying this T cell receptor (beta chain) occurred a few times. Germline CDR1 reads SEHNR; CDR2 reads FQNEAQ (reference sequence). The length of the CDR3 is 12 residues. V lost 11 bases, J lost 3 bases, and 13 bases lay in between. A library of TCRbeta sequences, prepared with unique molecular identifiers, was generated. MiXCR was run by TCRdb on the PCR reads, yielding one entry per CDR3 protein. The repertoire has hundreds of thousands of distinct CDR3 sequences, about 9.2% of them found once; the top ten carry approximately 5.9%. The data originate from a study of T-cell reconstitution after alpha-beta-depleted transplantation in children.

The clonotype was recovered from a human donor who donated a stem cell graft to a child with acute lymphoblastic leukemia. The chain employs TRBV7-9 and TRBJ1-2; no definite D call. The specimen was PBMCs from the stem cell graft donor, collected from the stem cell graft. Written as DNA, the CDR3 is TGTGCCCCCAGCCCAGCGGACTATGGCTACACCTTC. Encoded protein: CAPSPADYGYTF.